Shown below are 9 T cell receptor beta chains from a single sample sequenced in a study of blood T cell repertoires in COVID-19. Produced via immunoSEQ multiplex PCR; TCRdb's table is partial and in-frame only. Counted here are over 200,000 clones, approximately 80% occurring once; the ten biggest clones make up 8.9%. The sequenced material came from PBMCs or T cells enriched from blood (not recorded which). Receptors originate from a woman aged 50 to 60 with acute COVID-19.

V and J are TRBV11-3 and TRBJ2-5; 9 bases map to TRBD2. Germline V lookup: CDR1 SGHNT, CDR2 YENEEA. Trimming removed 5 bases from V and 4 bases from J; junction bases left unmatched: 11. There are 16 residues in the CDR3. Written as DNA, the CDR3 is TGTGCCAGCAGCGCCGGGGATAGCGGGGGTGCAGAGACCCAGTACTTC. Translating it yields CASSAGDSGGAETQYF.

This sequence joins TRBV19 and TRBJ1-4; D gene unclear. There are 14 residues in the CDR3. V gave up 5 bases and J gave up 3 bases, with 10 bases separating them. Germline lookup yields CDR1 LNHDA and CDR2 SQIVND (reference sequence). In nucleotides, the CDR3 is TGTGCCAGTAGTCAGACATATGCTAATGAAAAACTGTTTTTT. Protein: CASSQTYANEKLFF.

V gene TRBV30 combines with J gene TRBJ1-1; 8 bases are a match to TRBD1. The CDR3 sequence is 13 residues long. Trimming took 2 bases from V and 4 from J; bases not matched to a gene: 3. Looked up from germline, CDR1 is GTSNPN and CDR2 is SVGIG (reference sequence). The CDR3 bases are TGTGCCTGGAGTACAGGGGGGGGCACTGAAGCTTTCTTT. Its translation: CAWSTGGGTEAFF.

This chain connects TRBV7-2 to TRBJ2-5, with 10 bases matching TRBD2. The trim removed 5 bases at V and 5 bases at J, leaving 5 bases unmatched. The CDR3 sequence is 14 residues long. CDR1 is SGHTA, CDR2 FQGNSA, per germline. CDR3 sequence (DNA): TGTGCCAGCAGCCCAGCGGGGGGGTTGGAGACCCAGTACTTC. Translating it yields CASSPAGGLETQYF.

The chain has TRBV18 and TRBJ2-1; D gene ambiguous. This CDR3 contains 12 residues. V dropped 4 bases and J dropped 5 bases, with 6 bases sitting between them. Germline V gene sequence: CDR1 KGHSH, CDR2 LQKENI. CDR3 residues: CASSLRHNEQFF. For the CDR3, the DNA is TGTGCCAGCTCACTCCGTCACAATGAGCAGTTCTTC.

This clone came up once. DNA of the CDR3: TGTGCCACCAGCAGAGATGGGGGGAACTATGGCTACACCTTC. This translates into CATSRDGGNYGYTF. The chain uses TRBV15 and TRBJ1-2, with a tentative D call TRBD1 (5 bases). Deletions cut 0 bases from V and 2 bases from J, with 7 bases between. Germline lookup yields CDR1 LNHNV and CDR2 YYDKDF (reference sequence). The CDR3 has 14 residues.

This clone has just a few counts. V is TRBV5-1 and J is TRBJ1-1; D perhaps matches TRBD1 (5 bases). V lost 5 bases and J lost 1, with 15 bases in between. The CDR3 runs to 15 residues. CDR1 and CDR2 from the germline V gene are SGHRS and YFSETQ. Here the CDR3 DNA reads TGCGCCAGCAGATTTTCGACAGAAAGGAACACTGAAGCTTTCTTT. Residues: CASRFSTERNTEAFF.

The chain carries TRBV9 and TRBJ2-3; 12 nucleotides align to TRBD2. The V and J ends lost 2 bases and 4 bases, in that order; junction bases with no gene match: 11. Germline V gene lookup returns CDR1 SGDLS and CDR2 YYNGEE. CDR3 length: 18 amino acids. The CDR3 spells CASSVHTGLAGKSDTQYF. CDR3 coding DNA: TGTGCCAGCAGCGTTCATACAGGACTAGCGGGAAAGTCAGATACGCAGTATTTT.

The genes are TRBV18 and TRBJ1-5; 11 bases align to TRBD1. The CDR3 runs to 16 residues. V lost 3 bases, J lost 6 bases, and 7 bases stayed unmatched. CDR1 and CDR2 from the germline V gene are KGHSH and LQKENI. CDR3 coding DNA: TGTGCCAGCTCACCGGGACAGGGGGTCACTGGTCAGCCCCAGCATTTT. Amino acid sequence: CASSPGQGVTGQPQHF.